This T cell receptor (beta chain) was recorded in a study of metastatic and nonmetastatic thyroid tumors. Each patient went into thyroid surgery without having received any treatment. The CDR3 length is 13 residues. V lost 7 bases, J lost 3 bases, and 11 bases lay in between. CDR1 is SGHNT, CDR2 YENEEA, per germline. On this clone: Its antigen is not identified.

General study points: Reported TCR beta diversity, measured in blood and tumor, was significantly higher for malignant thyroid tumors than for benign nodules.

TCRdb redid the clone calls on the PCR reads using MiXCR. The profile shows about 35,000 clones, roughly 29% of them singletons. Sequences were obtained from blood. This chain uses TRBV11-3 with TRBJ2-3; D remains ambiguous. This receptor was identified in a female donor with papillary thyroid cancer or a benign thyroid nodule (not recorded which). Some clones in this sample may be carry-over from other donors' samples. CDR3 bases: TGTGCCAGCACCCTCCTCGGGACAGATACGCAGTATTTT. Translating gives CASTLLGTDTQYF. The variable domain in full, with the rest retrieved from reference TRBV11-3 and TRBJ2-3, is EAGVVQSPRYKIIEKKQPVAFWCNPISGHNTLYWYLQNLGQGPELLIRYENEEAVDDSQLPKDRFSAERLKGVDSTLKIQPAELGDSAVYLCASTLLGTDTQYFGPGTRLTVL.